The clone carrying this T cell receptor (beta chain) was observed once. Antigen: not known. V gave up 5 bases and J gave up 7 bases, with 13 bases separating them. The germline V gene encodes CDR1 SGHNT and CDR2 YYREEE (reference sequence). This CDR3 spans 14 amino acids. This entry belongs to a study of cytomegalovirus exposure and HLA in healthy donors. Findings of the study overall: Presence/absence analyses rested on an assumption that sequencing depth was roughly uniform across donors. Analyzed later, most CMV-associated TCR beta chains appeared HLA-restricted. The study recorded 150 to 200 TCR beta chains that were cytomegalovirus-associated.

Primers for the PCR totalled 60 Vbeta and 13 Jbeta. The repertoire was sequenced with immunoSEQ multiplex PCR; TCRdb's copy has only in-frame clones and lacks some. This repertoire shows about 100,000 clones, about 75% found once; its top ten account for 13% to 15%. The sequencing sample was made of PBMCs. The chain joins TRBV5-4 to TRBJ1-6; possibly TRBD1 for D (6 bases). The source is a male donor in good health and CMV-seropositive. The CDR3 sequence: CASSTGNGNSPLHF. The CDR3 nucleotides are TGTGCCAGCAGTACAGGGAATGGAAATTCACCCCTCCACTTT.